One sample yielded the 12 T cell receptor beta chains listed below, sequenced in a study of blood T cells in healthy people across ages. Using a J-beta primer mix together with a sample-barcoded 5' primer, a second PCR was run for roughly 6 to 11 cycles. One entry per CDR3 protein, called by TCRdb with MiXCR from the 5' RACE reads. In the table there are about a million distinct CDR3 sequences, roughly two fifths of which are singletons. Sample: blood. These receptors all come from a man between 18 and 29 years old in good health.

Only a few counts were recorded for this clonotype. This sequence joins TRBV5-1 and TRBJ2-2, with D possibly matching TRBD1 (5 bases). V was cut by 0 bases and J by 1 base, with 10 bases left in between. CDR3 length: 16 amino acids. Germline CDR1 is SGHRS and CDR2 is YFSETQ. CDR3 region: CASSLESRENTGELFF. The CDR3 DNA reads TGCGCCAGCAGCTTGGAGTCCAGGGAGAACACCGGGGAGCTGTTTTTT. The whole variable domain, filled in from reference TRBV5-1 and TRBJ2-2, reads KAGVTQTPRYLIKTRGQQVTLSCSPISGHRSVSWYQQTPGQGLQFLFEYFSETQRNKGNFPGRFSGRQFSNSRSEMNVSTLELGDSALYLCASSLESRENTGELFFGEGSRLTVL.

This clonotype was seen a few times. The chain combines TRBV12-3 or TRBV12-4 with TRBJ2-2; the D call may be TRBD1 or TRBD2 (5 bases each). Trimming cost V 3 bases and J 0 bases, with 14 bases left between them. The CDR3 loop spans 17 amino acids. CDR3: CASSLRGPHANTGELFF. The CDR3 nucleotides are TGTGCCAGCAGTTTGAGGGGCCCTCACGCGAACACCGGGGAGCTGTTTTTT.

The CDR3, as DNA: TGTGCCATCAGAGACGGACTATCTAACTATGGCTACACCTTC. Translation gives CAIRDGLSNYGYTF. The V call is TRBV10-3, the J call TRBJ1-2; no clear D. Germline V lookup: CDR1 ENHRY, CDR2 SYGVKD. The V gene lost 6 bases and the J gene lost 0 bases, with 11 bases spanning the gap. The CDR3 sequence is 14 residues long.

This clonotype was detected a few times. The rearrangement joins TRBV6-5 to TRBJ2-5, with a tentative D call TRBD1 (6 bases). This CDR3 contains 14 residues. The V end lost 0 bases, the J end lost 4 bases, and 9 bases lay between the germline ends. Germline V gene sequence: CDR1 MNHEY, CDR2 SVGAGI. The DNA for the CDR3 is TGTGCCAGCAGTTACTCGTCCAGGGGAGAGACCCAGTACTTC. It specifies CASSYSSRGETQYF.

A single count supports this clonotype. The germline gene is not matched at one end of the junction; a read error may be the cause. The gene calls are TRBV28 and TRBJ1-1; D unresolved. Germline CDR1 reads MDHEN; CDR2 reads SYDVKM. This CDR3 comprises 11 residues. This chain's CDR3 is CAGSWRVAAFF. The CDR3 bases are TGTGCCGGCAGTTGGCGGGTTGCAGCTTTCTTT. The full variable domain, completed using reference TRBV28 and TRBJ1-1, is DVKVTQSSRYLVKRTGEKVFLECVQDMDHENMFWYRQDPGLGLRLIYFSYDVKMKEKGDIPEGYSVSREKKERFSLILESASTNQTSMYLCAGSWRVAAFFGQGTRLTVV.

V usage is TRBV12-3 or TRBV12-4 and J usage is TRBJ1-1; 8 positions agree with TRBD1. V lost 2 bases, J lost 5 bases, and 7 bases stayed unmatched. CDR3 length: 15 amino acids. This CDR3 reads CASSLTPGGRTEAFF. The CDR3 DNA is TGTGCCAGCAGTTTAACTCCAGGGGGCAGGACTGAAGCTTTCTTT.

The gene calls are TRBV6-6 and TRBJ1-2; a weak D match, TRBD1 (5 bases). CDR3 length equals 15 residues. The V end lost 0 bases, the J end lost 4 bases, and 12 bases lay between the germline ends. The germline CDR1 and CDR2 sequences are MNHNY and SVGAGI (reference sequence). The chain's CDR3 is CASSYSGGDGYGYTF. As DNA, the CDR3 is TGTGCCAGCAGTTACTCAGGAGGGGACGGCTATGGCTACACCTTC.

This chain uses TRBV28 with TRBJ2-3; maybe TRBD2 (7 bases). The CDR3 consists of 15 residues. V lost 7 bases and J lost 5, with 19 bases in between. Per the germline V gene, CDR1 is MDHEN and CDR2 is SYDVKM. The CDR3 protein is CASTEGGARKDTQYF. The CDR3, as DNA: TGTGCCAGCACGGAAGGGGGGGCGCGTAAAGATACGCAGTATTTT.

This clonotype occurred once. The chain joins TRBV3-1 to TRBJ2-3, with TRBD2 as a possible D gene (5 bases). This CDR3 is built from 16 residues. V lost 5 bases and J 1 base, leaving 16 bases between the germline ends. Germline assignment: CDR1 LGHDT and CDR2 YNNKEL (reference sequence). CDR3 sequence: CASSGGGSHRTDTQYF. CDR3 bases: TGTGCCAGCAGCGGAGGAGGTTCCCACCGCACAGATACGCAGTATTTT.

The V call is TRBV14, the J call TRBJ1-2, with D hard to call. Germline V gene sequence: CDR1 SGHDN, CDR2 FVKESK. This CDR3 is 15 amino acids long. The V and J ends lost 5 bases and 5 bases respectively, with 18 bases between them. For the CDR3, the DNA is TGTGCCAGCAGCTCCGCGGACCCAATTGGGTATGGCTACACCTTC. It encodes CASSSADPIGYGYTF.

This clonotype showed up just a few times. This chain uses TRBV6-6 with TRBJ1-5; possible D gene TRBD1, 5 bases. Deletions cut 8 bases from V and 0 bases from J, with 11 bases between. The germline V gene has CDR1 MNHNY and CDR2 SVGAGI (reference sequence). The CDR3 totals 14 residues. The CDR3 is CASCGDDSNQPQHF. The CDR3, as DNA: TGTGCCAGCTGCGGGGACGATAGCAATCAGCCCCAGCATTTT.

The rearrangement joins TRBV20-1 to TRBJ2-1; D gene unclear. Trimming took 1 base from V and 10 from J, leaving 17 bases between them. Germline assignment: CDR1 DFQATT and CDR2 SNEGSKA (reference sequence). This CDR3 contains 14 residues. Here the CDR3 reads CSARGQANSYEQFF. DNA for the CDR3: TGCAGTGCTAGAGGACAAGCGAATTCCTACGAGCAGTTCTTC.